This TCR beta chain originates from a study of metastatic and nonmetastatic thyroid tumors. Background on the study: Malignant and benign thyroid patients had repertoires compared in peripheral blood and tumor or nodule tissue.

This clone was found a few times. No antigen is known for it. TCRdb reassembled clones from the PCR reads with MiXCR. The table records 5,000 to 8,000 clones, 16% of them present only once. Among the patients, none had received any treatment before thyroid surgery. General study points: Significantly greater TCR beta diversity was reportedly found in malignant thyroid tumors than in benign nodules (in blood and tumor).

This CDR3 contains 15 residues. Losses at the gene ends were 2 bases for V and 7 bases for J; bases not matched to a gene: 5. Looked up from germline, CDR1 is MNHNY and CDR2 is SVGAGI (reference sequence). The chain has TRBV6-6 and TRBJ1-5; TRBD1 matches 10 bases. The sequenced sample consisted of tumor tissue. The source is a male donor with papillary thyroid cancer or a benign thyroid nodule (not recorded which). Some clones in this sample may be carry-over from other donors' samples. The CDR3 protein is CASSYRGTGDQPQHF. In DNA form, the CDR3 reads TGTGCCAGCAGTTACAGAGGGACAGGGGACCAGCCCCAGCATTTT.